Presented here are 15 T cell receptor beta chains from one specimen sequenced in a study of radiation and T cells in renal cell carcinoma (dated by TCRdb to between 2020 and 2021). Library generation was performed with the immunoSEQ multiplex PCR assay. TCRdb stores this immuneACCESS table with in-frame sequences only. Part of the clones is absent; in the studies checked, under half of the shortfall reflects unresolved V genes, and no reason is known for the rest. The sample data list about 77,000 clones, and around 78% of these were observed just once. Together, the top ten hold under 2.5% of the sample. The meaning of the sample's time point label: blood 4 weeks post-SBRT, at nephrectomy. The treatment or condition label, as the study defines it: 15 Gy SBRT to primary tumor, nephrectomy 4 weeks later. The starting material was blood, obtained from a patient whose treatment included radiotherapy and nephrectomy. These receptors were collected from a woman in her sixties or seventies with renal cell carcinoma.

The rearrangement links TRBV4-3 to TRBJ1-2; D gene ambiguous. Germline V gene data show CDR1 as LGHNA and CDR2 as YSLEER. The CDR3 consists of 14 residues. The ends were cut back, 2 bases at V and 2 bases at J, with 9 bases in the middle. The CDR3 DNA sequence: TGCGCCAGCAGCCAAAATACAGCAAACTATGGCTACACCTTC. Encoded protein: CASSQNTANYGYTF.

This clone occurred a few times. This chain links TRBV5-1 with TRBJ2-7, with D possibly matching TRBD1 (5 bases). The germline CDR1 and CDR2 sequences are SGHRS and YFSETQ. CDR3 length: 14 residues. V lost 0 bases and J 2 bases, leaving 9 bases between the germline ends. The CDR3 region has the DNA TGCGCCAGCAGCTTGGCACAGGACCCCTACGAGCAGTACTTC. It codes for CASSLAQDPYEQYF.

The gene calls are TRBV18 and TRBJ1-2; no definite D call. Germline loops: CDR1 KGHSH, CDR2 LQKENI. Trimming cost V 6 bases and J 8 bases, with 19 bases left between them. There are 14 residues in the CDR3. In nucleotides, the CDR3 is TGTGCCAGCTCCTATTCAGGCAGGACGTGGGGCTACACCTTC. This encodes CASSYSGRTWGYTF.

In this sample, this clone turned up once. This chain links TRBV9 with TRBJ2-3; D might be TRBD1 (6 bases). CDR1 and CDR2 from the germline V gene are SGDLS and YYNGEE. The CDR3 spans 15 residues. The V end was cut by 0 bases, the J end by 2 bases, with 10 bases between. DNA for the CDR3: TGTGCCAGCAGCGTAGGACAGGCCTCCACAGATACGCAGTATTTT. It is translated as CASSVGQASTDTQYF.

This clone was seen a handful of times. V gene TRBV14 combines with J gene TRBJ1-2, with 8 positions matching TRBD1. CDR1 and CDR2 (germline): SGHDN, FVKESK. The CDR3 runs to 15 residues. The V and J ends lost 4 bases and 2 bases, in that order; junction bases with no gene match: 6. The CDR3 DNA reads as TGTGCCAGCAGCCTCCGACAGGGGTTCAACTATGGCTACACCTTC. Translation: CASSLRQGFNYGYTF.

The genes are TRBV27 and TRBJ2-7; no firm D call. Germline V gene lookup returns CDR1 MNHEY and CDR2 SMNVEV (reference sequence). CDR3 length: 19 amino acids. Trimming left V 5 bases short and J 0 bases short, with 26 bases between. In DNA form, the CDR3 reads TGTGCCAGCAGTCTACGCGGTTGGCGTTTACCCACCCTCTCCTACGAGCAGTACTTC. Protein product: CASSLRGWRLPTLSYEQYF.

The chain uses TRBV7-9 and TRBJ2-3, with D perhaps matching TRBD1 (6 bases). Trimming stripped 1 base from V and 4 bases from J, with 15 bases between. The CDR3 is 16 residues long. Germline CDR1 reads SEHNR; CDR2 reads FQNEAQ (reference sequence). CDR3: CASSLDTGRSPDTQYF. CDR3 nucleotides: TGTGCCAGCAGCTTAGATACAGGGCGTAGTCCAGATACGCAGTATTTT.

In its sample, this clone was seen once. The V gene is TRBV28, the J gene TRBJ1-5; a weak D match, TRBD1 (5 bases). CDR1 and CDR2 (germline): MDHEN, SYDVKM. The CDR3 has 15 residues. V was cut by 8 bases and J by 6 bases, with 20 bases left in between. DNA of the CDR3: TGTGCCAGCGGCCGGGACCCTTATGGAAGTCAGCCCCAGCATTTT. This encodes CASGRDPYGSQPQHF.

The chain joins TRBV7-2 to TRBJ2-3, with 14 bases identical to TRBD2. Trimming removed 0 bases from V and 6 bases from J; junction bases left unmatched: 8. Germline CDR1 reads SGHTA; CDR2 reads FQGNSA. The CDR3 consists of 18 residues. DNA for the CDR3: TGTGCCAGCAGCTTAGCCCCGGGACTAGCGGGAGTGGGGGATACGCAGTATTTT. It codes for CASSLAPGLAGVGDTQYF.

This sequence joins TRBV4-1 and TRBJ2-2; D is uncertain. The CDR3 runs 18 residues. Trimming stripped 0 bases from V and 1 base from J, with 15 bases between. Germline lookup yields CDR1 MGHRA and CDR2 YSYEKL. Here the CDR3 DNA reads TGCGCCAGCAGCCAAGATAGATGGGTTACAGTGAACACCGGGGAGCTGTTTTTT. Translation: CASSQDRWVTVNTGELFF.

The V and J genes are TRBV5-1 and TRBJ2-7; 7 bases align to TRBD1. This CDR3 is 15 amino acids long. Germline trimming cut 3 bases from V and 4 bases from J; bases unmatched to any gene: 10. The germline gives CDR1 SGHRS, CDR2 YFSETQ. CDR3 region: CASSYDRAGFYEQYF. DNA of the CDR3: TGCGCCAGCAGCTACGACAGGGCTGGGTTTTACGAGCAGTACTTC.

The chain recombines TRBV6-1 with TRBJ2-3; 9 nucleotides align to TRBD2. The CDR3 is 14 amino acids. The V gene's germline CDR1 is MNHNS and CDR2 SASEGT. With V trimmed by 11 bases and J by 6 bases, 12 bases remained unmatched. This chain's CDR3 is CAGGAGGGVDTQYF. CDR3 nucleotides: TGTGCCGGCGGAGCGGGGGGAGGAGTGGATACGCAGTATTTT.

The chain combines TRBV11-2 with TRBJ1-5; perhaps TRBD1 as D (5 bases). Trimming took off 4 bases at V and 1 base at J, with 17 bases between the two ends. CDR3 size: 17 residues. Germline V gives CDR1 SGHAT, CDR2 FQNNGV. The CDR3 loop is CASSSSPGRGSNQPQHF. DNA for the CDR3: TGTGCCAGCAGCTCCTCCCCGGGAAGGGGAAGCAATCAGCCCCAGCATTTT.

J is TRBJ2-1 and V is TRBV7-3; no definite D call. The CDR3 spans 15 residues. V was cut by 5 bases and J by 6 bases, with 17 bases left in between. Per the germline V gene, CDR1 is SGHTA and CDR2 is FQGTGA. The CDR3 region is CASSLGFQELNEQFF. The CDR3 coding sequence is TGTGCCAGCAGCCTAGGGTTTCAAGAGCTCAATGAGCAGTTCTTC.

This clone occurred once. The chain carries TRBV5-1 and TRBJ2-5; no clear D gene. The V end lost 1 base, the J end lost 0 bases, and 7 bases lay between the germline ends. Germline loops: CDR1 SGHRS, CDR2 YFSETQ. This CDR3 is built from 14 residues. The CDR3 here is CASSLLGNQETQYF. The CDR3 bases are TGCGCCAGCAGCTTGCTGGGGAACCAAGAGACCCAGTACTTC.